The 10 T cell receptor beta chains listed next were all sequenced from one sample in a study of blood T cells in healthy people across ages. Together with a sample-barcoded 5' primer, a J-beta primer mix was included in a second PCR lasting about 7 to 11 cycles. TCRdb re-called the 5' RACE reads through MiXCR, storing one row per CDR3 protein. The table includes about 810,000 distinct CDR3 sequences, roughly 35% detected once. What was sequenced was blood. All receptors come from a man aged 18 to 35 in good health.

In its sample, this clonotype was seen a few times. The rearrangement joins TRBV4-3 to TRBJ2-7; D is undetermined. Germline CDR1 is LGHNA and CDR2 is YSLEER. The CDR3 is made up of 18 amino acids. Trimming left V 1 base short and J 6 bases short, with 25 bases between. The CDR3 coding sequence is TGCGCCAGCAGCCAAGGTCTCCTCTCGTTACAGCCCTGGCGCGAGCAGTACTTC. Its protein is CASSQGLLSLQPWREQYF.

This clonotype was recorded at least ten times. The genes are TRBV12-3 or TRBV12-4 and TRBJ2-5; 9 bases are shared with TRBD1. V gave up 5 bases and J gave up 1 base; unmatched junction bases: 5. The CDR3 spans 15 residues. CDR3 protein: CASSANRGLQETQYF. CDR3 nucleotide sequence: TGTGCCAGCAGTGCTAACAGGGGGCTCCAAGAGACCCAGTACTTC.

V is TRBV20-1 and J is TRBJ1-6, with D uncertain. This CDR3 comprises 16 residues. Germline lookup yields CDR1 DFQATT and CDR2 SNEGSKA (reference sequence). V lost 0 bases and J lost 1, with 10 bases in between. The CDR3 nucleotides read TGCAGTGCTAGAGATTTAGGGCTGTCCTATAATTCACCCCTCCACTTT. It specifies CSARDLGLSYNSPLHF.

As for this clonotype: A read error may produce the germline difference seen at one junction end. This chain joins TRBV4-3 and TRBJ2-1, with TRBD1 matching over 7 bases. From germline, CDR1 is LGHNA and CDR2 YSLEER. CDR3 length: 14 residues. This CDR3 reads CVSSPIDRANEQFF. DNA of the CDR3: TGCGTCAGCAGCCCAATCGACAGGGCCAACGAGCAGTTCTTC.

This clonotype was counted only a few times. The chain uses TRBV20-1 and TRBJ2-1, with D possibly called TRBD1 or TRBD2 (5 bases each). Trimming took 2 bases from V and 2 from J, leaving 16 bases between them. The CDR3 is 16 residues long. CDR1 and CDR2 (germline): DFQATT, SNEGSKA (reference sequence). CDR3 sequence (DNA): TGCAGTGCTAGATCCTTTTTGGGGACGACCTACAATGAGCAGTTCTTC. Translation gives CSARSFLGTTYNEQFF.

This clonotype was observed at least ten times. The chain couples TRBV4-3 to TRBJ2-7; D ambiguous. This CDR3 comprises 14 residues. Germline V lookup: CDR1 LGHNA, CDR2 YSLEER. Trimming took 0 bases from V and 0 from J, leaving 6 bases between them. Here the CDR3 reads CASSQETRSYEQYF. The DNA for the CDR3 is TGCGCCAGCAGCCAAGAAACTCGCTCCTACGAGCAGTACTTC.

There are a few counts of this clonotype. J is TRBJ2-2 and V is TRBV5-1; 7 positions match TRBD1. V lost 4 bases and J lost 2; bases outside the gene matches: 5. Germline lookup yields CDR1 SGHRS and CDR2 YFSETQ. The CDR3 contains 15 residues. For the CDR3, the DNA is TGCGCCAGCAGCCAGGGACAGAGTAACACCGGGGAGCTGTTTTTT. Protein sequence: CASSQGQSNTGELFF.

This clonotype was counted only a few times. The genes are TRBV5-1 and TRBJ1-1, with 7 bases aligning to TRBD1. The germline gives CDR1 SGHRS, CDR2 YFSETQ. The CDR3 contains 14 residues. The trim removed 4 bases at V and 7 bases at J, leaving 10 bases unmatched. CDR3 DNA sequence: TGCGCCAGCAGCCTCGACGGTAGGGACAGTGAAGCTTTCTTT. Translation: CASSLDGRDSEAFF.

J is TRBJ2-5 and V is TRBV5-6, with D perhaps matching TRBD1 (6 bases). The DNA end lines up better with TRBJ2-1; the J call may be wrong. Germline CDR1 SGHDT, CDR2 YYEEEE. This CDR3 contains 15 residues. The CDR3 nucleotides read TGTGCCAGCACGCACAGGGTTCCTTTCCAAGAGACCCAGTTCTTC. Protein sequence: CASTHRVPFQETQFF.

Comment on this clonotype: This may be a read error, as it is one base from a much larger clone. V usage is TRBV20-1 and J usage is TRBJ2-1; the match to TRBD1 covers 7 bases. From germline, CDR1 is DFQATT and CDR2 SNEGSKA (reference sequence). The CDR3 has 14 amino acids. CDR3 nucleotide sequence: TGCAGTGCTATCCGGGACAGATCCTCCAATGGGCAGTTCTTC. It encodes CSAIRDRSSNGQFF.